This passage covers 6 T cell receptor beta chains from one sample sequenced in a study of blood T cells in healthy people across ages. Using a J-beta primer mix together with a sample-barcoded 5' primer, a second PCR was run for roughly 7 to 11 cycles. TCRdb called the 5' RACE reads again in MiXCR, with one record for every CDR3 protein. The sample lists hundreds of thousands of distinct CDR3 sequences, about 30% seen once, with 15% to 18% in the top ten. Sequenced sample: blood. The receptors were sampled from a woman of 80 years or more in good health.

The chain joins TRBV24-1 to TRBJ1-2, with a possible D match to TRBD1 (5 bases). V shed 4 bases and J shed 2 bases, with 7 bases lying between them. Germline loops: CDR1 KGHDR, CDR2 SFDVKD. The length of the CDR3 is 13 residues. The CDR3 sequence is CATSEGANYGYTF. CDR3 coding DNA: TGTGCCACCAGTGAAGGGGCCAACTATGGCTACACCTTC.

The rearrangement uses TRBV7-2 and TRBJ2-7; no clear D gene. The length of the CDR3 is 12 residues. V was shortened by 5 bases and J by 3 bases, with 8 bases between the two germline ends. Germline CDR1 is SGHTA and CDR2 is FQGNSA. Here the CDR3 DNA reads TGTGCCAGCAGCGCCACTCGCTACGAGCAGTACTTC. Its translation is CASSATRYEQYF.

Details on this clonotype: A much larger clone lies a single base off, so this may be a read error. The CDR3 here is CSVLQSGGSGYTF. For the CDR3, the DNA is TGCAGCGTCCTTCAGAGCGGGGGCTCTGGCTACACCTTC. This chain connects TRBV29-1 to TRBJ1-2, with D perhaps matching TRBD1 (6 bases). This CDR3 contains 13 residues. Germline V gene data show CDR1 as SQVTM and CDR2 as ANQGSEA. Trimming cost V 6 bases and J 7 bases, with 18 bases left between them.

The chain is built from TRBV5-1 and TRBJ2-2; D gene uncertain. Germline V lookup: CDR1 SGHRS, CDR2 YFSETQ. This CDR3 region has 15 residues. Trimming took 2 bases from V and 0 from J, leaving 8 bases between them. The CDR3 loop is CASSLDPTNTGELFF. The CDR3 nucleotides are TGCGCCAGCAGCTTAGATCCGACGAACACCGGGGAGCTGTTTTTT.

CDR3 bases: TGTGCCAGCAGCGTCCGGGACGGAAACACCGGGGAGCTGTTTTTT. Amino acid sequence: CASSVRDGNTGELFF. This chain links TRBV9 with TRBJ2-2; the D gene could be TRBD1 or TRBD2 (5 bases each). Trimming took 2 bases from V and 2 from J, leaving 10 bases between them. This CDR3 has 15 amino acids. The germline V gene has CDR1 SGDLS and CDR2 YYNGEE.

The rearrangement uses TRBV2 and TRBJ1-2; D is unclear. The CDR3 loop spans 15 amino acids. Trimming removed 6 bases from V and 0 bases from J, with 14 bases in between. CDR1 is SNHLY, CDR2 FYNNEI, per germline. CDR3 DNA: TGTGCCAGCAGAGAACCGGGGTCCTCTAACTATGGCTACACCTTC. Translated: CASREPGSSNYGYTF.